This TCR beta chain was recovered during a study of T cells after yellow fever vaccination. Per the germline V gene, CDR1 is SGHRS and CDR2 is YFSETQ. The CDR3 totals 15 residues. V shed 6 bases and J shed 0 bases, with 16 bases lying between them. TCRdb ran MiXCR on the 5' RACE reads and lists one entry per CDR3 protein. The table includes about 310,000 distinct CDR3 sequences, roughly 3.5% detected once. The TCR comes from a man younger than 35 who received the YFV17D yellow fever vaccine. The source material was PBMCs, sampled on the day of the yellow fever booster vaccination. The chain combines TRBV5-1 with TRBJ2-7; D is uncertain. For the CDR3, the DNA is TGCGCCAGCACCCCAGGAGTTACCGGCTCCTACGAGCAGTACTTC. Its protein is CASTPGVTGSYEQYF.